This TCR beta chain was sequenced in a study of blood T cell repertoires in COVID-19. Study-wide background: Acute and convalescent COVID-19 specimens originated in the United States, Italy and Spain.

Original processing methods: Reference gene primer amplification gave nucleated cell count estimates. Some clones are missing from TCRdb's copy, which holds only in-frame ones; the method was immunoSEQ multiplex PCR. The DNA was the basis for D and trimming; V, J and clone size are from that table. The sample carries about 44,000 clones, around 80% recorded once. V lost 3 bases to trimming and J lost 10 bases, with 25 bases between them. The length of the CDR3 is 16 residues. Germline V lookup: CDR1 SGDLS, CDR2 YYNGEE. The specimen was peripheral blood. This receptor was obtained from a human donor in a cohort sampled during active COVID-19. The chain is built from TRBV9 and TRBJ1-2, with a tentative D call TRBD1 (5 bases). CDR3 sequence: CASSESPGEGTGYYTF. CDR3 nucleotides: TGTGCCAGCAGCGAAAGCCCGGGGGAGGGGACCGGCTACTACACCTTC.